This T cell receptor beta chain comes out of a study of response to subunit inactivated influenza vaccine. TCRdb used MiXCR to reprocess the RT-PCR reads, holding one entry per CDR3 protein. This table holds roughly 160,000 distinct CDR3 sequences, around 11% found once. Comments on this clonotype: Its antigen is as yet unknown.

Whole-study results and caveats: Seasonal influenza vaccination, on each occasion, was suggested by the authors to recruit few new T cells.

Deletions cut 0 bases from V and 5 bases from J, with 17 bases between. Looked up from germline, CDR1 is DFQATT and CDR2 is SNEGSKA (reference sequence). The CDR3 contains 16 residues. The sequences come from CD8+ T cells sorted from PBMCs, collected roughly 24 months after vaccination. The rearrangement links TRBV20-1 to TRBJ2-1, with D perhaps matching TRBD1 or TRBD2 (5 bases each). The origin of this receptor is a man aged 50-75 years who received an inactivated influenza vaccine. The CDR3 spells CSARDRRGALNNEQFF. The CDR3 DNA is TGCAGTGCTAGAGATCGGCGAGGGGCTTTGAACAATGAGCAGTTCTTC.